What follows is one TCR beta chain and its context. This CDR3 is 14 amino acids long. V gave up 1 base and J gave up 4 bases, with 10 bases separating them. Germline CDR1 KGHSH, CDR2 LQKENI. The data derive from a study of control samples from healthy donors and cancer patients. The assay was immunoSEQ multiplex PCR, and TCRdb's table has in-frame clones only and misses some. The table shows approximately 140,000 clones, with 70% to 90% occurring only once. This clonotype was obtained from a woman aged 25 to 39 in good health. This sequence joins TRBV18 and TRBJ1-1; D is uncertain. Input material: blood. The CDR3 nucleotides are TGTGCCAGCTCACCACGAAGGGAGCCCACTGAAGCTTTCTTT. This sequence encodes CASSPRREPTEAFF. The entire variable domain, with the rest obtained from reference TRBV18 and TRBJ1-1, is as follows: NAGVMQNPRHLVRRRGQEARLRCSPMKGHSHVYWYRQLPEEGLKFMVYLQKENIIDESGMPKERFSAEFPKEGPSILRIQQVVRGDSAAYFCASSPRREPTEAFFGQGTRLTVV.